This entry features one T cell receptor (beta chain) sequence. Repertoires were generated with immunoSEQ multiplex PCR, while TCRdb's copy carries only in-frame clones and drops some. The table includes about 10,000 clones, 60% to 65% detected once. This sample was included in a study of early stage breast cancer tumors. Tumor samples used roughly 17-55 mg of diced tissue. This CDR3 is 14 amino acids long. Germline V CDR1 and CDR2: SGDLS, YYNGEE. Trimming took 4 bases from V and 10 from J, leaving 15 bases between them. The clonotype originates from a person in their sixties or seventies with breast cancer. The sequencing input was breast tumor tissue. The chain employs TRBV9 and TRBJ1-6; maybe TRBD1 (5 bases). CDR3 nucleotide sequence: TGTGCCAGCAGCATCGGGCAGGGAGGGTCACCCCTCCACTTT. Its translation: CASSIGQGGSPLHF.